These 6 T cell receptor beta chains were all obtained from the same sample, sequenced in a study of T cell responses to AZD1222 COVID-19 vaccine (dated by TCRdb to about 2021). Taken with the paper, the label for time point translates to: baseline before first vaccination. Reading the label with the study, this specimen's treatment or condition is: meningococcal conjugate vaccine given as trial control. Libraries came from the immunoSEQ multiplex PCR assay. The table comes from immuneACCESS by way of TCRdb, which keeps in-frame sequences with V and J called. Part of the clones is missing from these tables; in studies checked, under half for an unresolved V gene and the rest for unknown reasons. The sample table lists about 110,000 clones, about 92% of them with a count of one. Jointly, the top ten make up about 3.3% of the sample. The sequenced sample was peripheral blood, obtained on day 0 of MenACWY control vaccination. These receptors came from an adult in good health.

The V call is TRBV5-1, the J call TRBJ2-7; 10 bases are a match to TRBD2. Germline values: CDR1 SGHRS, CDR2 YFSETQ. This CDR3 spans 14 amino acids. The ends lost 5 bases at V and 2 bases at J; junction bases unmatched: 4. CDR3 sequence (DNA): TGCGCCAGCAGGGATCTAGCGGGGGCCTACGAGCAGTACTTC. Translated, it gives CASRDLAGAYEQYF. The variable domain in full, completed from reference TRBV5-1 and TRBJ2-7, reads KAGVTQTPRYLIKTRGQQVTLSCSPISGHRSVSWYQQTPGQGLQFLFEYFSETQRNKGNFPGRFSGRQFSNSRSEMNVSTLELGDSALYLCASRDLAGAYEQYFGPGTRLTVT.

The chain recombines TRBV5-1 with TRBJ2-3; D unresolved. Trimming shortened V by 1 base and J by 6 bases, and 18 bases separated the two germline ends. The CDR3 length is 16 residues. Germline CDR1 reads SGHRS; CDR2 reads YFSETQ. The CDR3 coding sequence is TGCGCCAGCAGCTTGCTCGCGGCAACCCAGTGGGATACGCAGTATTTT. Encoded protein: CASSLLAATQWDTQYF.

The rearrangement joins TRBV28 to TRBJ1-4, with D hard to call. Trimming shortened V by 6 bases and J by 8 bases, and 10 bases separated the two germline ends. The CDR3 contains 12 residues. Germline lookup yields CDR1 MDHEN and CDR2 SYDVKM. The CDR3 protein is CASSHLREKLFF. The CDR3 DNA follows: TGTGCCAGCAGCCACCTTCGGGAAAAACTGTTTTTT.

The rearrangement uses TRBV11-1 and TRBJ2-3, with D perhaps matching TRBD1 or TRBD2 (5 bases each). With 1 base removed from V and 9 bases from J, the gap between germline ends came to 11 bases. CDR1 is SGHAT and CDR2 is FQDESV in the germline V gene (reference sequence). The CDR3 is made up of 13 amino acids. Written as DNA, the CDR3 is TGTGCCAGCAGCTTAGGGGAGAGGGACACGCAGTATTTT. As protein: CASSLGERDTQYF.

J is TRBJ2-2 and V is TRBV4-3; a weak D match, TRBD2 (6 bases). The CDR3 has 15 amino acids. Trimming shortened V by 4 bases and J by 2 bases, and 11 bases separated the two germline ends. Germline V gives CDR1 LGHNA, CDR2 YSLEER. The CDR3 nucleotides are TGCGCCAGCAGCCTCGCGGGGCTCAACACCGGGGAGCTGTTTTTT. Its translation is CASSLAGLNTGELFF.

This chain connects TRBV7-9 to TRBJ2-5; TRBD2 aligns across 7 bases. Looked up from germline, CDR1 is SEHNR and CDR2 is FQNEAQ (reference sequence). Germline trimming cut 6 bases from V and 4 bases from J; bases unmatched to any gene: 2. The CDR3 consists of 12 residues. The CDR3 DNA is TGTGCCAGCAGATGGGGGGGAGAGACCCAGTACTTC. Translation: CASRWGGETQYF.